This is a list of T cell receptor beta chains from one sample in a study of blood T cell repertoires in COVID-19. Here immunoSEQ multiplex PCR was the method, and the copy in TCRdb shows in-frame clones only, minus some. This sample has some 200,000 clones, with 84% found just once. The sequencing sample was made of peripheral blood. Receptor source: a man aged 45-65 years with active or convalescent COVID-19. The CDR3 runs from the conserved cysteine through the conserved F or W.

v_gene	j_gene	CDR3aa
TRBV20-1	TRBJ2-1	CSASPDSYNEQFF
TRBV19	TRBJ1-2	CASSTPSTGNYGYTF
TRBV9	TRBJ1-6	CASSVEPAGTPLHF
TRBV9	TRBJ2-2	CASSVEGHRELFF
TRBV6-5	TRBJ1-5	CASRSGNQPQHF
TRBV5-1	TRBJ2-1	CASSLGRGPTSYNEQFF
TRBV2	TRBJ2-2	CASSERQITGELFF
TRBV28	TRBJ1-2	CASSLPGTGLSSYGYTF
TRBV19	TRBJ2-1	CATRLTSGGYNEQFF
TRBV28	TRBJ1-5	CASMGGGFSNQPQHF
TRBV5-6	TRBJ2-7	CASSFSDYEQYF
TRBV6-5	TRBJ2-3	CASGPFDTQYF
TRBV25-1	TRBJ2-2	CASSESVGRTGELFF
TRBV21-1	TRBJ1-3	CASSRVPRKGNTIYF
TRBV11-2	TRBJ1-4	CASSLGTVGNEKLFF